These 14 T cell receptor beta chains originate from one sample sequenced in a study of blood T cell repertoires in COVID-19 (TCRdb year 2020). The method was the immunoSEQ multiplex PCR assay. TCRdb re-hosts the immuneACCESS table, in-frame sequences only. Its copies lack some clones; in the studies checked, an unresolved V gene accounts for under half of them, and the cause for the rest is not known. In all, the sample holds a few hundred thousand clones, and 82% of those were seen once. Under 3.5% of the sample lies in the top ten. The specimen was PBMCs or T cells enriched from blood (not recorded which). All receptors come from a woman in her fifties or sixties who had recovered from COVID-19.

J is TRBJ2-7 and V is TRBV11-1, with 7 bases identical to TRBD2. CDR3 length equals 14 residues. The V gene end was trimmed by 3 bases and the J gene end by 5 bases; junction bases not matched to a gene: 7. CDR1 is SGHAT and CDR2 is FQDESV in the germline V gene (reference sequence). The CDR3 here is CASSLEAGGNEQYF. The CDR3 coding sequence is TGTGCCAGCAGCTTGGAGGCCGGGGGGAACGAGCAGTACTTC.

V gene TRBV5-4 combines with J gene TRBJ2-1; 11 bases are shared with TRBD2. The CDR3 is 15 residues long. Germline CDR1 and CDR2: SGHNT and YYREEE (reference sequence). The V and J ends lost 4 bases and 4 bases, in that order; junction bases with no gene match: 4. CDR3 coding DNA: TGTGCCAGCAGCCCCGCTAGCGGGGGGTACAATGAGCAGTTCTTC. Translating it yields CASSPASGGYNEQFF.

The chain couples TRBV2 to TRBJ1-1; D is unresolved. This CDR3 comprises 14 residues. V was cut by 5 bases and J by 0 bases, with 10 bases left in between. Germline V CDR1 and CDR2: SNHLY, FYNNEI. The CDR3 region is CASSQLLVNTEAFF. The CDR3 DNA is TGTGCCAGCAGTCAACTCCTGGTGAACACTGAAGCTTTCTTT.

This clone was found once. The chain is built from TRBV5-1 and TRBJ2-5; 9 bases align to TRBD1. CDR3 length: 13 residues. The germline gives CDR1 SGHRS, CDR2 YFSETQ. With V trimmed by 4 bases and J by 4 bases, 2 bases remained unmatched. DNA for the CDR3: TGCGCCAGCAGCCAGGGACAGGGAGAGACCCAGTACTTC. Translated: CASSQGQGETQYF.

This clone showed up just once. The chain combines TRBV6-2 or TRBV6-3 with TRBJ1-5; D is uncertain. The CDR3 has 14 amino acids. V lost 5 bases to trimming and J lost 0 bases, with 8 bases between them. Germline V gives CDR1 MNHEY, CDR2 SVGEGT. Here the CDR3 DNA reads TGTGCCAGCAGTCTCTTCGGTAGCAATCAGCCCCAGCATTTT. Translating gives CASSLFGSNQPQHF.

The J gene is TRBJ2-5, the V gene TRBV6-1; 10 bases agree with TRBD2. The CDR3 length is 16 residues. CDR1 and CDR2 from the germline V gene are MNHNS and SASEGT. With 2 bases clipped from V and 2 bases from J, the junction kept 5 bases outside the gene matches. This CDR3 reads CASSETLAGVQETQYF. DNA of the CDR3: TGTGCCAGCAGTGAAACTCTAGCGGGAGTGCAAGAGACCCAGTACTTC.

The rearrangement uses TRBV11-2 and TRBJ2-3, with TRBD1 matching over 11 bases. The length of the CDR3 is 15 residues. The germline V gene has CDR1 SGHAT and CDR2 FQNNGV. V lost 7 bases to trimming and J lost 3 bases; unmatched junction nucleotides: 6. The CDR3 loop is CASIRTGGLTDTQYF. The CDR3 DNA is TGTGCCAGCATCCGGACAGGGGGCCTGACAGATACGCAGTATTTT.

The chain joins TRBV3-1 (or the pseudogene TRBV3-2) to TRBJ2-1, with TRBD1 matching 9 bases. Germline CDR1 LGHDT, CDR2 YNNKEL (reference sequence). CDR3 length equals 16 residues. The V segment lost 5 bases and the J segment 5 bases; nucleotides outside the gene matches: 10. The CDR3 DNA reads TGTGCCAGCAGCAGTCCGGGACAGGGTTCCCACAATGAGCAGTTCTTC. Translating it yields CASSSPGQGSHNEQFF.

The DNA of the CDR3 is TGTGCCAGCAGTTATAGCGGGGGGGCCGGCGGGGAGCTGTTTTTT. As protein: CASSYSGGAGGELFF. The chain joins TRBV6-5 to TRBJ2-2, with 11 positions matching TRBD2. The CDR3 sequence is 15 residues long. Unmatched junction bases numbered 4, after V lost 3 bases and J lost 7 bases. Germline V lookup: CDR1 MNHEY, CDR2 SVGAGI.

The chain recombines TRBV5-1 with TRBJ1-3, with TRBD1 matching over 12 bases. The CDR3 sequence is 16 residues long. V was clipped by 4 bases and J by 4 bases; unmatched bases: 6. Germline assignment: CDR1 SGHRS and CDR2 YFSETQ. The CDR3 sequence is CASSTGQGAQGNTIYF. The CDR3 coding sequence is TGCGCCAGCAGCACGGGACAGGGGGCGCAGGGAAACACCATATATTTT.

The chain couples TRBV3-1 (or the pseudogene TRBV3-2) to TRBJ2-6, with 7 positions matching TRBD1. The CDR3 covers 20 residues. The J segment lost 0 bases and the V segment lost 0 bases, leaving 11 bases of the junction unmatched. CDR1 and CDR2 from the germline V gene are LGHDT and YNNKEL (reference sequence). Here the CDR3 DNA reads TGTGCCAGCAGCCAAGATCACCCGGGACAGTCTGGCTCTGGGGCCAACGTCCTGACTTTC. This codes for CASSQDHPGQSGSGANVLTF.

This clone was observed a handful of times. The V and J genes are TRBV6-1 and TRBJ1-2; tentatively, D is TRBD1 (5 bases). The CDR3 loop spans 13 amino acids. Trimming cost V 6 bases and J 3 bases, with 11 bases left between them. The germline CDR1 and CDR2 sequences are MNHNS and SASEGT. CDR3: CASRTSGDYGYTF. The CDR3 nucleotides read TGTGCCAGCAGGACATCGGGGGACTATGGCTACACCTTC.

Details on this clone: No DNA is shown, since the ends of the CDR3 on it are uncertain; the CDR3 is the one TCRdb lists. The chain employs TRBV6-5 and TRBJ1-2; the DNA was not compared with TRBD1, the D call given in the table. The CDR3 comprises 16 residues, both ends counted. Germline CDR1 is MNHEY and CDR2 is SVGAGI. The CDR3 spells CASSSSGTAVSGGYTF.

The J gene is TRBJ2-1, the V gene TRBV12-5; possible D gene TRBD1, 5 bases. Germline V CDR1 and CDR2: LGHNT, FRNRAP. There are 14 residues in the CDR3. V lost 7 bases, J lost 8 bases, and 18 bases lay in between. Here the CDR3 DNA reads TGTGCTAGTGCCCGAGCCCTCACAGGCTATGAGCAGTTCTTC. Translated: CASARALTGYEQFF.